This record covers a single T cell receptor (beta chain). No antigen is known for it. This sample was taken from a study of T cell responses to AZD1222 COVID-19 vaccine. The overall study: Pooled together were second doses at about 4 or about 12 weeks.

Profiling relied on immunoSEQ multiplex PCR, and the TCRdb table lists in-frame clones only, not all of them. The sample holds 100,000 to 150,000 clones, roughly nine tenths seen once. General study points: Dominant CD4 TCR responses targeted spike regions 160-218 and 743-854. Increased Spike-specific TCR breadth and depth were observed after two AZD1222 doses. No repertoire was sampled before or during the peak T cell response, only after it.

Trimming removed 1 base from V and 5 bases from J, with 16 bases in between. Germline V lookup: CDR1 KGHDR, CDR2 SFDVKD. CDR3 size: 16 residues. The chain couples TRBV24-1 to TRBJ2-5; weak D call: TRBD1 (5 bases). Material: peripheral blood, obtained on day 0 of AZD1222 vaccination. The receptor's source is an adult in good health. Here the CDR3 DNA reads TGTGCCACCAGTGATTTTACAGGAGATGGTTCGGAGACCCAGTACTTC. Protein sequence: CATSDFTGDGSETQYF.